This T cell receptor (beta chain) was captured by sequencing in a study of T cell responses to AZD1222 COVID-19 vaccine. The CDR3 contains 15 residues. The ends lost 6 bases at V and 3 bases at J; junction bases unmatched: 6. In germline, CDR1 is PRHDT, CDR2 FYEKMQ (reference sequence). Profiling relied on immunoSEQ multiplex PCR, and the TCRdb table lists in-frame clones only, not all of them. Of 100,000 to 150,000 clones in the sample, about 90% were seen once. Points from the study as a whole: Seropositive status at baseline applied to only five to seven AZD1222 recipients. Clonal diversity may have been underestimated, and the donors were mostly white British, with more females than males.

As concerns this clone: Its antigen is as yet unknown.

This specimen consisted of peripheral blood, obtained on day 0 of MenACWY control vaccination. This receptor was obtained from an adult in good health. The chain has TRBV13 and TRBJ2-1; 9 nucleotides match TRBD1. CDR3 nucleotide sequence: TGTGCCAGCAGGCCAGGACAGGGGCGCTACAATGAGCAGTTCTTC. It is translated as CASRPGQGRYNEQFF.